This T cell receptor (beta chain) appears in the sequencing data of a study of blood T cell repertoires in COVID-19. Study-wide context: The United States, Italy and Spain were the sources of the acute and convalescent COVID-19 samples.

The germline V and J ends were trimmed by 4 bases and 4 bases, with 7 bases remaining between them. Germline loops: CDR1 SSHAT, CDR2 FNYEAQ (reference sequence). This CDR3 contains 12 residues. Authors' methods: The assay estimated nucleated cells by amplifying reference gene primers. The protocol was immunoSEQ multiplex PCR, while the TCRdb copy is restricted to in-frame clones and leaves out a portion. V, J and clone size are taken as reported in that table, and D and trimming were inferred from the DNA itself. The table includes approximately 350,000 clones, over 80% detected once. Those who participated ranged in age from roughly 18 to 89 years and resided in some 24 US areas. The study assigned cohorts using participant-reported clinical history.

The chain carries TRBV7-7 and TRBJ1-2; weak D call: TRBD1 (5 bases). This TCR came from a woman aged 45-65 years who had recovered from COVID-19. Sample: PBMCs or T cells enriched from blood (not recorded which). CDR3 DNA sequence: TGTGCCAGCAGCTACGACAGCTATGGCTACACCTTC. The encoded protein is CASSYDSYGYTF. Using reference TRBV7-7 and TRBJ1-2 for the parts outside the CDR3, the full variable domain is GAGVSQSPRYKVTKRGQDVTLRCDPISSHATLYWYQQALGQGPEFLTYFNYEAQPDKSGLPSDRFSAERPEGSISTLTIQRTEQRDSAMYRCASSYDSYGYTFGSGTRLTVV.